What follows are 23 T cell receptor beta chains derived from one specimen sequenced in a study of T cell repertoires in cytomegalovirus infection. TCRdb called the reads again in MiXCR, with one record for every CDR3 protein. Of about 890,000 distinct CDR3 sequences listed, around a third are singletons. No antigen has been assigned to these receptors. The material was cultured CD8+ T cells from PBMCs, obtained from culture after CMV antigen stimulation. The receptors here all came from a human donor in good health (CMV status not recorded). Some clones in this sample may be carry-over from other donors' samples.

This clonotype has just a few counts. CDR3 in DNA: TGTGCCATCAGTGGGGGGGCGAATGCTGAAGCTTTCTTT. It yields the protein CAISGGANAEAFF. V gene TRBV10-3 combines with J gene TRBJ1-1, with TRBD1 as a possible D gene (6 bases). V lost 4 bases and J 6 bases, leaving 12 bases between the germline ends. This CDR3 has 13 residues. Looked up from germline, CDR1 is ENHRY and CDR2 is SYGVKD.

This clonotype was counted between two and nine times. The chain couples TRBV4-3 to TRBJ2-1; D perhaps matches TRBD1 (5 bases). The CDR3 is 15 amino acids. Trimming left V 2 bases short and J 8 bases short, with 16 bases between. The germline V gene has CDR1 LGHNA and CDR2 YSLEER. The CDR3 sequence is CASSQRQPVADEQFF. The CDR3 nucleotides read TGCGCCAGCAGCCAAAGACAGCCCGTCGCGGATGAGCAGTTCTTC.

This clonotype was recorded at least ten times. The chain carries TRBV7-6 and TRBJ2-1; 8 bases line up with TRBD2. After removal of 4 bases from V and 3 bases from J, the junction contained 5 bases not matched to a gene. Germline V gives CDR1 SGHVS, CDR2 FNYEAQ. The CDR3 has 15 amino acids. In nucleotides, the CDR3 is TGTGCCAGCAGCTCCTTTAGCGGGGACTACAATGAGCAGTTCTTC. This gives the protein CASSSFSGDYNEQFF.

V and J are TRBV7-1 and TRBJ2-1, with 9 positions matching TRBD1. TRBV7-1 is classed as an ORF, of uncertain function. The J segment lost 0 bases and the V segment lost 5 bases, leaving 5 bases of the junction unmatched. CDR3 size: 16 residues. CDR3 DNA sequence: TGTGCCAGCAGCGGCGGACAGGGGAACTCCTACAATGAGCAGTTCTTC. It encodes CASSGGQGNSYNEQFF.

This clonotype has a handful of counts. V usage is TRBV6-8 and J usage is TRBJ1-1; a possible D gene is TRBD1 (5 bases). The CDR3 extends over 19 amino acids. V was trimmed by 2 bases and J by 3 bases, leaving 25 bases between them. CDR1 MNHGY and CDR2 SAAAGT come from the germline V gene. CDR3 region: CASSYPWGLLGPGHTEAFF. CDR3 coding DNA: TGTGCCAGCAGTTACCCTTGGGGCTTGCTTGGGCCTGGCCACACTGAAGCTTTCTTT.

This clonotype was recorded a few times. The CDR3 spells CASRPGTTLEQFF. Here the CDR3 DNA reads TGTGCCAGCAGACCCGGGACTACCCTTGAGCAGTTCTTC. The genes are TRBV6-6 and TRBJ2-1; TRBD2 matches 7 bases. The V gene end was trimmed by 6 bases and the J gene end by 9 bases; junction bases not matched to a gene: 8. The CDR3 length is 13 residues. CDR1 MNHNY and CDR2 SVGAGI come from the germline V gene (reference sequence).

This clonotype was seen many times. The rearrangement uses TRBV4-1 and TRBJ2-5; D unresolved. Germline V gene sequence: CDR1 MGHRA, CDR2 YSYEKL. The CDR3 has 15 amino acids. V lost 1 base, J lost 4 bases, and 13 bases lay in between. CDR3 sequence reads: CASSQVLQWLETQYF. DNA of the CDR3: TGCGCCAGCAGCCAAGTATTACAGTGGCTAGAGACCCAGTACTTC.

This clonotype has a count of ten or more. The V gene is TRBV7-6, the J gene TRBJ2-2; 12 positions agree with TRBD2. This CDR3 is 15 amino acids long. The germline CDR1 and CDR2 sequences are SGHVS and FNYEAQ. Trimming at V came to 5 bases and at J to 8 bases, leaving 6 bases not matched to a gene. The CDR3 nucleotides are TGTGCCAGCAGCGCCCGACTAGCGGGGGTTGGGGAGCTGTTTTTT. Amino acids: CASSARLAGVGELFF.

The CDR3 spells CASSYPRGAKDEQYF. CDR3 DNA sequence: TGTGCCAGCAGTTACCCACGGGGGGCTAAGGACGAGCAGTACTTC. V is TRBV6-5 and J is TRBJ2-7; D is possibly TRBD2 (7 bases). Trimming cost V 2 bases and J 5 bases, with 16 bases left between them. Germline lookup yields CDR1 MNHEY and CDR2 SVGAGI. This CDR3 is 15 amino acids long.

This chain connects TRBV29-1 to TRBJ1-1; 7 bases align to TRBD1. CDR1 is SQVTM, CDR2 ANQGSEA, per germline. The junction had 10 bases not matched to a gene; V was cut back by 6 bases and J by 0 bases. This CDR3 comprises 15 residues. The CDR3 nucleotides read TGCAGCGTGGCCGATCAGGGACAGTTGAACACTGAAGCTTTCTTT. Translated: CSVADQGQLNTEAFF.

The CDR3 here is CASSYPMGLPYNEQFF. The CDR3 DNA follows: TGTGCCAGCAGTTACCCGATGGGGTTGCCCTACAATGAGCAGTTCTTC. The chain has TRBV6-2 or TRBV6-3 and TRBJ2-1; D unresolved. Trimming took 2 bases from V and 2 from J, leaving 13 bases between them. This CDR3 comprises 16 residues. Germline CDR1 and CDR2: MNHEY and SVGEGT.

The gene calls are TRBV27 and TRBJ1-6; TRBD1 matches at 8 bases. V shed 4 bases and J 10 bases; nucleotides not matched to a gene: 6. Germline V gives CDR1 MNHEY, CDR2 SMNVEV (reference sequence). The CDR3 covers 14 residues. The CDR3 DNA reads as TGTGCCAGCAGTTCGGCAGGGGGCGGCTCACCCCTCCACTTT. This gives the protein CASSSAGGGSPLHF.

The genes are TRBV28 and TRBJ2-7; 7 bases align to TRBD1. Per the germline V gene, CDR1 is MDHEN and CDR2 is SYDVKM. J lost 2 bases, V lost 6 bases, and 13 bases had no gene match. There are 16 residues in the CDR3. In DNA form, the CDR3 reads TGTGCCAGCAGCCATTCCGGGACAGAGACGACCTACGAGCAGTACGTC. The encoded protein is CASSHSGTETTYEQYV.

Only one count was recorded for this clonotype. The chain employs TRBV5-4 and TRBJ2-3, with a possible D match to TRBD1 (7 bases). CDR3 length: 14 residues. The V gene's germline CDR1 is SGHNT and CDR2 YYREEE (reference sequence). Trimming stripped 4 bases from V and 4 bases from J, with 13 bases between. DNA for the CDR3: TGTGCCAGCAGCCAAGCAGGGGGGCCAGATACGCAGTATTTT. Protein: CASSQAGGPDTQYF.

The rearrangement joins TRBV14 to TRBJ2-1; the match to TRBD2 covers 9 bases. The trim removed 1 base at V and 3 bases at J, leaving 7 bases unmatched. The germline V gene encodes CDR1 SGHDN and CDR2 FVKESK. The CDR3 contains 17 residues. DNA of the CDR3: TGTGCCAGCAGCCAAGGTCGGAGCGGGGGGCTCTACAATGAGCAGTTCTTC. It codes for CASSQGRSGGLYNEQFF.

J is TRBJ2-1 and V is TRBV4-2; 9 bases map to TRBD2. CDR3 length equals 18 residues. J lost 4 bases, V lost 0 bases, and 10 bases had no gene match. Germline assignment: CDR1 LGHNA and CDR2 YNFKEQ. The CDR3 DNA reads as TGTGCCAGCAGCCAAGATGAGGGAGCGGGGGGCGCATACAATGAGCAGTTCTTC. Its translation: CASSQDEGAGGAYNEQFF.

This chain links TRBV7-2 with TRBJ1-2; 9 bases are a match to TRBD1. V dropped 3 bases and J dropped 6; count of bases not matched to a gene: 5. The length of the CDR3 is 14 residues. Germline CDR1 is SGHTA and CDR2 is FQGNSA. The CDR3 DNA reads TGTGCCAGCAGCTTGGGGACAGGGATTCATGGCTACACCTTC. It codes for CASSLGTGIHGYTF.

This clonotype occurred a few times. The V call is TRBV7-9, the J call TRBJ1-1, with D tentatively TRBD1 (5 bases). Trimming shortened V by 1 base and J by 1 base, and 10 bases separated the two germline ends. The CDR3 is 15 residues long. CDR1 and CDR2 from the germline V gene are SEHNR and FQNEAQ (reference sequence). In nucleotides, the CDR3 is TGTGCCAGCAGCTTAGTATACAGGTCGAACACTGAAGCTTTCTTT. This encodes CASSLVYRSNTEAFF. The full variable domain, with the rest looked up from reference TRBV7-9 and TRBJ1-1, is DTGVSQNPRHKITKRGQNVTFRCDPISEHNRLYWYRQTLGQGPEFLTYFQNEAQLEKSRLLSDRFSAERPKGSFSTLEIQRTEQGDSAMYLCASSLVYRSNTEAFFGQGTRLTVV.

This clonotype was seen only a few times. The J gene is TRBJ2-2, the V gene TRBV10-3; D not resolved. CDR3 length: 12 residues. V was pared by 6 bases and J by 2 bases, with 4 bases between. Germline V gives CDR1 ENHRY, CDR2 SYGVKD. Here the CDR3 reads CAIRDNTGELFF. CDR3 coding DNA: TGTGCCATCAGAGACAACACCGGGGAGCTGTTTTTT.

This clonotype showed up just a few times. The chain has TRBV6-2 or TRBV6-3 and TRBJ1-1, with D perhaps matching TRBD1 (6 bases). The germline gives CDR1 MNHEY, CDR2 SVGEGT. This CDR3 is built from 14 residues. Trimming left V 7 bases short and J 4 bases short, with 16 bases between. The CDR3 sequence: CASTKKSGATEAFF. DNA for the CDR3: TGTGCCAGCACCAAAAAATCGGGGGCCACTGAAGCTTTCTTT.

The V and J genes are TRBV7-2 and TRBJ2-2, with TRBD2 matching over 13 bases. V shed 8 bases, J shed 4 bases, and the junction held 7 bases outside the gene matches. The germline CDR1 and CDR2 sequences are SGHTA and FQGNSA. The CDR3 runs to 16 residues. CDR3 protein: CASVKGLAGITGELFF. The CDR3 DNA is TGTGCCAGCGTCAAGGGACTAGCGGGGATCACCGGGGAGCTGTTTTTT.

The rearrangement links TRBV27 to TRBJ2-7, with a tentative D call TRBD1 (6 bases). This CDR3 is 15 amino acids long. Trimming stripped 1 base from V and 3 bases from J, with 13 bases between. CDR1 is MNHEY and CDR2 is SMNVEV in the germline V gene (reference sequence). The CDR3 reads CASSLFWGPVYEQYF. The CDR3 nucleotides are TGTGCCAGCAGTTTATTCTGGGGGCCGGTCTACGAGCAGTACTTC.

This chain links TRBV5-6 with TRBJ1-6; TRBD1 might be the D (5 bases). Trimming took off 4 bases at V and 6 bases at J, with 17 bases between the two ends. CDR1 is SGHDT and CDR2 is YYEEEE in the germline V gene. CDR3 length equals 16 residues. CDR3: CASSPGLGDRNSPLHF. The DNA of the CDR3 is TGTGCCAGCAGCCCGGGGCTTGGGGACCGTAATTCACCCCTCCACTTT.